The T cell receptor beta chain described here comes from a study of T-cell reconstitution after alpha-beta-depleted transplantation in children. This clonotype occurred many times. The CDR3 contains 15 residues. Trimming took 8 bases from V and 4 from J, leaving 18 bases between them. Germline V gene data show CDR1 as WSHSY and CDR2 as SAAADI. Construction of the TCRbeta library involved unique molecular identifiers. TCRdb called the PCR reads again in MiXCR, with one record for every CDR3 protein. The sample includes around 250,000 distinct CDR3 sequences, 8.2% of them seen just once. The V call is TRBV10-2, the J call TRBJ1-5; maybe TRBD1 (5 bases). The receptor was derived from a male patient aged 5 to 17 who had a stem cell transplant for acute lymphoblastic leukemia, so the T cells may come from the graft donor. This material consisted of PBMCs, mostly from graft donor cells, taken 180 days after TCRalphabeta/CD19-depleted stem cell transplant. DNA for the CDR3: TGCGCCAGCCAGAGGGGAAAAGGGCCTAATCAGCCCCAGCATTTT. Its protein is CASQRGKGPNQPQHF.